This entry features one TCR beta chain sequence. The antigen it recognizes is unknown. Base qualities are not provided; no much larger clone lies one nucleotide away. Receptor amplification or capture employed PCR. DNA from cultured CD4+ T cells underwent TCR sequencing with the Oncomine TCR Beta short-read assay at the Johns Hopkins FTIC core. The QIAamp micro DNA kit was used to extract genomic DNA from the cultured CD4+ T cells. The Oncomine TCR Beta libraries from cultured CD4+ T cells were pooled using unique dual indexes and then sequenced on an Illumina iSeq 100. The source study handled its data this way. Non-productive sequences were removed, and CDR3s that did not start with C, did not end with F or W, or were shorter than 7 amino acids were discarded. The MANAFEST web application was used to identify antigen-specific clonotypes by comparing peptide-stimulated wells against reference wells and other culture wells. An FDR below 0.05, an odds ratio above 5, and a productive frequency above 0.1% in at least two of three replicate wells were required for clones to be considered positive. Cross-reactive clonotypes were defined as significantly expanded in both SARS-CoV-2 spike wells and at least one common cold coronavirus spike condition. Using R version 3.6.1, CDR3 homology was evaluated through Levenshtein distances (stringdist) along with unrooted phylogenetic trees (ape). TCRdb trimmed the raw reads at Q25, called clones with MiXCR and kept productive beta chains. Each CDR3 protein gets just one entry, which takes the most common genes and DNA from the rows behind it. TCRdb's processing, not the authors', yielded these V and J calls. Recorded for this sample are more than 20,000 distinct CDR3 sequences; about two fifths of them occurred a single time. In total, the top ten clones hold 4.1% of the sample.

The sample originates from a study of vaccination and CD4 T cells after COVID-19 (dated by TCRdb to between 2021 and 2024). Looking at the study overall: Every convalescent patient had a positive nasal swab PCR test for SARS-CoV-2, with mild disease in nine patients and severe disease in one. In the convalescent cohort there were six males and four females, among whom were two Hispanic individuals, seven Caucasians, two Asians and one multiracial person. Two doses of either the Pfizer-BioNTech BNT162b2 vaccine (n=8) or the Moderna mRNA-1273 vaccine (n=2) were administered to participants. Post-COVID blood samples from convalescent patients were collected a median of about 100 days after diagnosis, with a range of roughly 35 to 170 days. Post-vaccine blood samples were taken a median of around 68 days after the second vaccine dose, with a range of roughly 14 to 250 days. For three convalescent patients, samples were collected at an early post-vaccination timepoint (day 14) as well as at a late post-vaccination timepoint (days 161 to 241). Overlapping spike peptide pools from SARS-CoV-2 and from the common cold coronaviruses HCoV-NL63, HCoV-OC43 and HCoV-229E were used as culture stimuli. As controls, cultures received a CEFX viral epitope pool (the positive control), an HIV-1 Nef peptide pool (the negative control), or no peptide at all. In approximately ten COVID-19 convalescent patients and a few infection-naive healthy vaccine recipients, the spike-specific CD4+ TCR repertoire before mRNA vaccination was compared with the repertoire after mRNA vaccination.

The investigation overall reported the following: Only a relatively small number of convalescent patients were included in the study, and early timepoints following natural infection were not analyzed. Of the vaccine-specific clones found in convalescent patients, nearly all (304 of 307) were mono-reactive for SARS-CoV-2 spike instead of being cross-reactive with common cold coronaviruses. An increase in the median number of SARS-CoV-2-reactive clonotypes from 20 to 25 after infection to a few dozen after vaccination was observed, but the change was not found to be significant. Among convalescent patients, a median about 90% of the SARS-CoV-2-reactive clones seen after vaccination appeared only after vaccination, which suggests priming specific to the vaccine.

Sample time point, as interpreted from the label and publication: late sampling 161 to 241 days after vaccination in a few convalescent patients. The treatment or condition label of this sample denotes: approximately nine-day PBMC culture with coronavirus spike peptide pools or control peptides (ViraFEST assay). The study used the ViraFEST assay, which expanded antigen-specific T cells with peptide pools and then identified expanded clonotypes by TCR sequencing. Positive SARS-CoV-2 PCR tests in the convalescent patients dated from March to December 2020, before Alpha, Beta and Delta variants emerged in the United States. PBMCs were cultured at approximately 2 million per well in IMDM supplemented with about 5.5% human AB serum and 10 IU/ml IL-2, with about 10 ug/ml peptide pools added. Half of the culture medium was replaced with fresh IL-2-containing medium on days 3 and 7. After roughly nine days of culture, CD4+ T cells were isolated by negative selection using the EasySep CD4+ T cell isolation kit. PBMCs were separated from whole blood using Ficoll-Paque Plus gradient centrifugation and then either used fresh or cryopreserved at -140C. In general, triplicate wells were set up for every culture condition.

The sample consisted of CD4+ T cells from blood, cultured in vitro, taken about 7 months after SARS-CoV-2 vaccination. The clonotype originates from a human donor who had recovered from COVID-19.

Here the CDR3 is given as CASSNQRISHEQYF. The nucleotide sequence reads as follows: TGTGCCAGCAGTAATCAGAGGATCTCGCACGAGCAGTACTTC. This sequence uses TRBV7-8 and TRBJ2-7; the D segment cannot be called with confidence. Taken from the germline V gene, the CDR1 and CDR2 loops are SGHVS and FQNEAQ. The junction shows trimming of 6 bases on V and 5 bases on J, plus 17 bases between the germline ends. The CDR3 runs 14 residues from the cysteine to the phenylalanine. Kept here is only the CDR3 DNA, which spans 42 bases and is read in frame from base 1.